This is a list of T cell receptor beta chains from one sample in a study of cytomegalovirus exposure and HLA in healthy donors. Profiled with immunoSEQ multiplex PCR; TCRdb holds only in-frame clones, not every one. The data show fewer than 300,000 clones, with roughly 90% seen just once and approximately 0.95% held by the top ten. Sequencing was performed on PBMCs. These receptors all come from a woman aged 18-35 years in good health and CMV-seronegative. CDR3s include the opening cysteine and the closing phenylalanine or tryptophan. The D gene is left open where the match is weak. Part of the rows lack a size; the others show once, few, many or a class for expanded clones.

clone_size j_call d_call v_call cdr3_nt cdr3_aa
NA TRBJ2-7 TRBD2 TRBV27 TGTGCCAGCAGTTTAGCGGGAGCGTACGAGCAGTACTTC CASSLAGAYEQYF
NA TRBJ1-2 NA TRBV19 TGTGCCAGTAGTACGGTATTCCGGACAGCTGACTATGGCTACACCTTC CASSTVFRTADYGYTF
NA TRBJ2-3 NA TRBV7-2 TGTGCCAGCAGCTTAGCGCCCGGGGAGTTCACAGATACGCAGTATTTT CASSLAPGEFTDTQYF
NA TRBJ2-2 TRBD2 TRBV19 TGTGCCAGTAGTATAAGGGGACTAGCGGGAGTCGGGGAGCTGTTTTTT CASSIRGLAGVGELFF
NA TRBJ2-7 NA TRBV19 TGTGCCAGTAGTATAGAGACAGGCTACGAGCAGTACTTC CASSIETGYEQYF
NA TRBJ2-3 NA TRBV19 TGTGCCACCAAGACGGAGGGGGCTACGGATACGCAGTATTTT CATKTEGATDTQYF
NA TRBJ2-1 NA TRBV4-3 TGCGCCAGCAGCCAAGATTTTGGGGCCGCAACCAATGAGCAGTTCTTC CASSQDFGAATNEQFF
NA TRBJ2-2 NA TRBV11-1 TGTGCCAGCATCAAAAACAGTTATCTGAACACCGGGGAGCTGTTTTTT CASIKNSYLNTGELFF
NA TRBJ2-7 TRBD2 TRBV13 TGTGCCAGCAGCTTAGCGCCCTGGACTAGCGGGACCCACGAGCAGTACTTC CASSLAPWTSGTHEQYF
NA TRBJ2-7 TRBD2 TRBV27 TGTGCCAGCAGCGGCGGACTAGCTCCGTACGAGCAGTACTTC CASSGGLAPYEQYF
NA TRBJ2-5 NA TRBV25-1 TGTGCCAGCAGTGAACTATTTAATGAAGAGACCCAGTACTTC CASSELFNEETQYF
NA TRBJ1-5 TRBD1 TRBV30 TGTGCCTGGAGTCTCGGGACAGAGGGTCAGCCCCAGCATTTT CAWSLGTEGQPQHF
NA TRBJ1-1 TRBD1 TRBV9 TGTGCCAGCAGCACAGGGACAGGGGTCTTGAACACTGAAGCTTTCTTT CASSTGTGVLNTEAFF
once TRBJ2-1 NA TRBV7-8 TGTGCCAGCGGACCTAGCGCCTACAATGAGCAGTTCTTC CASGPSAYNEQFF
few TRBJ1-1 NA TRBV4-1 TGCGCCAGCAGCCAACAGGGTTCAGCTTTCTTT CASSQQGSAFF
NA TRBJ2-3 TRBD2 TRBV7-8 TGTGCCAGCAGCATCAATCAGCGGGAGTTTTCAGATACGCAGTATTTT CASSINQREFSDTQYF
NA TRBJ2-7 TRBD2 TRBV28 TGTGCCAGCGGGACTAGCCACTACGAGCAGTACTTC CASGTSHYEQYF
NA TRBJ2-7 TRBD1 TRBV28 TGTGCGTCACTGGGACAGGGCCTGTACGAGCAGTACTTC CASLGQGLYEQYF
NA TRBJ2-7 NA TRBV14 TGTGCCAGCAGCTACACGGTTGCAGGGATCCACGAGCAGTACTTC CASSYTVAGIHEQYF
NA TRBJ2-7 TRBD2 TRBV7-9 TGTGCCAGCAGCTCCGGGCGGGAGACCCCCTACGAGCAGTACTTC CASSSGRETPYEQYF
NA TRBJ2-7 NA TRBV19 TGTGCCAGTAGTATCGGAGGCTACGAGCAGTACTTC CASSIGGYEQYF
NA TRBJ1-2 TRBD1 TRBV6-1 TGTGCCAGCAGGACAGGGGTGGATTATGGCTACACCTTC CASRTGVDYGYTF
NA TRBJ1-6 TRBD1 TRBV7-9 TGTGCCAGCGACAGGGTCGAGTCACCCCTCCACTTT CASDRVESPLHF
NA TRBJ1-2 NA TRBV7-9 TGTGCCAGCAGCCCATTAACTTGGGGGGATGGCTACACCTTC CASSPLTWGDGYTF
NA TRBJ1-6 TRBD1 TRBV6-1 TGTGCCAGCAACAAACAGGGGTACTATAATTCACCCCTCCACTTT CASNKQGYYNSPLHF
NA TRBJ1-1 NA TRBV27 TGTGCCAGCAGTTTAACTATGAACACTGAAGCTTTCTTT CASSLTMNTEAFF
NA TRBJ2-7 NA TRBV19 TGTGCCAGTGGGGTACAGGGATCTTACTCCTACGAGCAGTACTTC CASGVQGSYSYEQYF
NA TRBJ2-7 NA TRBV15 TGTGCCACCAGCAGAGATCTCTCCTACGAGCAGTACTTC CATSRDLSYEQYF
NA TRBJ2-1 TRBD2 TRBV6-5 TGTGCCAGCAGTTACGGCCCAGCGGGAGGTGAGCAGTTCTTC CASSYGPAGGEQFF
NA TRBJ1-2 NA TRBV10-3 TGTGCCATCACCCAACTACCGGACTATGGCTACACCTTC CAITQLPDYGYTF
NA TRBJ2-5 TRBD1 TRBV6-6 TGTGCCAGCAGAACAGGGGCAGGAGAGACCCAGTACTTC CASRTGAGETQYF
NA TRBJ2-7 NA TRBV27 TGTGCCAGCAGTTTCTCCGGAGGATCCTACGAGCAGTACTTC CASSFSGGSYEQYF
few TRBJ1-1 NA TRBV28 TGTGCCAGCAGTTTAAGGCAGGGGTTCATGAACACTGAAGCTTTCTTT CASSLRQGFMNTEAFF
NA TRBJ2-7 NA TRBV13 TGTGCCAGCAGCTTTCCAGGCCGCTCCTACGAGCAGTACTTC CASSFPGRSYEQYF
NA TRBJ2-7 NA TRBV27 TGTGCCAGCAGAGCGACTAGGTACGCCTACGAGCAGTACTTC CASRATRYAYEQYF
few TRBJ1-6 NA TRBV6-1 TGTGCCAGCAGTGATGGCAGGGGTAATTCACCCCTCCACTTT CASSDGRGNSPLHF
once TRBJ1-5 NA TRBV27 TGTGCCAGCAGTTTAGGTTGGGGCGGTCAGCCCCAGCATTTT CASSLGWGGQPQHF
NA TRBJ2-3 NA TRBV18 TGTGCCAGCTCCGGACAGTCCACAGATACGCAGTATTTT CASSGQSTDTQYF
NA TRBJ2-4 TRBD2 TRBV7-3 TGTGCCAGCAGCTTGACGGGAGGGGGTACAAACATTCAGTACTTC CASSLTGGGTNIQYF
NA TRBJ2-3 NA TRBV4-3 TGCGCCAGCAGCCAAGAGCCGGCCCTGTACGGAGGGGGCCGTGGAGATACGCAGTATTTT CASSQEPALYGGGRGDTQYF
NA TRBJ1-3 NA TRBV5-1 TGCGCCAGCAGCTTGGGGGGCGGAAACACCATATATTTT CASSLGGGNTIYF
NA TRBJ1-5 NA TRBV18 TGTGCCAGCTCACCCACGGGGAATAGCAATCAGCCCCAGCATTTT CASSPTGNSNQPQHF
NA TRBJ2-5 NA TRBV5-1 TGCGCCAGCAGTCGGGACTACCAAGAGACCCAGTACTTC CASSRDYQETQYF
NA TRBJ2-3 TRBD2 TRBV2 TGTGCCAGCAATTTTGCTAACCTGACTAGCGGGAGCACAGATACGCAGTATTTT CASNFANLTSGSTDTQYF
NA TRBJ2-1 NA TRBV7-2 TGTGCCAGCAGCTTAGGGGGCAACGCGGAGCAGTTCTTC CASSLGGNAEQFF
NA TRBJ1-3 NA TRBV28 TGTGCCAGCAGTTTAGACATCTCTGGAAACACCATATATTTT CASSLDISGNTIYF
NA TRBJ2-2 NA TRBV7-2 TGTGCCAGCAGCCCCTTGTTTGACACCGGGGAGCTGTTTTTT CASSPLFDTGELFF
NA TRBJ1-2 NA TRBV28 TGTGCCGCCCACCGGCAGGGTGGCTATGGCTACACCTTC CAAHRQGGYGYTF
NA TRBJ1-5 NA TRBV4-1 TGCGCCAGCAGCCACAGGGGCAATCAGCCCCAGCATTTT CASSHRGNQPQHF
NA TRBJ1-5 TRBD1 TRBV4-2 TGTGCCAGCAGTCCCGGGACAGGGTTTGACCAGCCCCAGCATTTT CASSPGTGFDQPQHF
NA TRBJ2-3 TRBD2 TRBV11-2 TGTGCCAGCAGCTCGACCGGGACTAGCGGGAAAGGAACAGATACGCAGTATTTT CASSSTGTSGKGTDTQYF
few TRBJ1-2 NA TRBV28 TGTGCCAGCAGGAGGGACTATGGCTACACCTTC CASRRDYGYTF
NA TRBJ1-1 TRBD1 TRBV7-8 TGTGCCAGCAGCGTCCTAAGGGGGCACGGGGGTATCAACACTGAAGCTTTCTTT CASSVLRGHGGINTEAFF
NA TRBJ1-1 NA TRBV28 TGTGCCAGCAACCAACTCCGGAACACTGAAGCTTTCTTT CASNQLRNTEAFF
NA TRBJ2-3 TRBD2 TRBV29-1 TGCAGCGTTGAAGGAGGGGTGCCCCCCGGGACTAGCGGGAGCGGTTCGTATAGCACAGATACGCAGTATTTT CSVEGGVPPGTSGSGSYSTDTQYF